The clone carrying this T cell receptor beta chain was seen repeatedly, ten times or more. What it binds is not known. These data are taken from a study of T cell repertoires in cytomegalovirus infection. Per the germline V gene, CDR1 is SGHTA and CDR2 is FQGNSA. The junction had 4 bases not matched to a gene; V was cut back by 3 bases and J by 3 bases. The CDR3 is 16 amino acids. Via MiXCR, TCRdb re-called the reads, giving one row per CDR3 protein. The sample contains about 310,000 distinct CDR3 sequences, roughly 25% of which appear only once. The source is a human donor in good health (CMV status not recorded). Some clones in this sample may be carry-over from other donors' samples. The V gene is TRBV7-2, the J gene TRBJ2-7; 14 positions agree with TRBD2. The input for sequencing was cultured PBMCs, taken from culture after CMV antigen stimulation. CDR3 DNA sequence: TGTGCCAGCAGCTTCCCCGGGACTAGCGGGAGCTACGAGCAGTACTTC. As protein: CASSFPGTSGSYEQYF.